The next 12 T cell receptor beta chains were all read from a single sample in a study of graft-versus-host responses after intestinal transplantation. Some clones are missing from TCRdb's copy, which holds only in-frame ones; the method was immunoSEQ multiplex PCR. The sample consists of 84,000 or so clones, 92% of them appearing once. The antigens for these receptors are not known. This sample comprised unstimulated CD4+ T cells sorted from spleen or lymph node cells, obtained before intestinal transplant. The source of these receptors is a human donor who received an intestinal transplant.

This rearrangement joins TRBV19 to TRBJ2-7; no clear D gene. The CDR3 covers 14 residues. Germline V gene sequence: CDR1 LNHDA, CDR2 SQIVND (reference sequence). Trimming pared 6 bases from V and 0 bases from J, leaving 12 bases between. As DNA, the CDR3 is TGTGCCAGTAGCACAGATTTTACCTCCTACGAGCAGTACTTC. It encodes CASSTDFTSYEQYF.

The CDR3 bases are TGTGCCAGCAGCTTAGAGGTCAGGGGGAGCGAGCAGTACTTC. It codes for CASSLEVRGSEQYF. The chain employs TRBV7-9 and TRBJ2-7; 7 bases match TRBD1. Germline CDR1 reads SEHNR; CDR2 reads FQNEAQ (reference sequence). J gave up 6 bases and V 1 base, and 6 bases lay outside the gene matches. The CDR3 contains 14 residues.

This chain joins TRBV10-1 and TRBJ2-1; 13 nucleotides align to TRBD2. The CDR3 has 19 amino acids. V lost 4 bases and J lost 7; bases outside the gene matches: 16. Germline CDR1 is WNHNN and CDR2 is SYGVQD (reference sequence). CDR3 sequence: CASSGPGLAGNRVTNEQFF. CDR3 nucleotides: TGCGCCAGCAGTGGTCCGGGACTAGCGGGAAATAGGGTCACGAATGAGCAGTTCTTC.

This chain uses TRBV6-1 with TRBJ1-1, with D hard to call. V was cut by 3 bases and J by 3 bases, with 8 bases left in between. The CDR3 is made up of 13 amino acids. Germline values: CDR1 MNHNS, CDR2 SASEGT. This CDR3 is CASSEALHTEAFF. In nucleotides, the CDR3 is TGTGCCAGCAGTGAGGCCCTCCACACTGAAGCTTTCTTT.

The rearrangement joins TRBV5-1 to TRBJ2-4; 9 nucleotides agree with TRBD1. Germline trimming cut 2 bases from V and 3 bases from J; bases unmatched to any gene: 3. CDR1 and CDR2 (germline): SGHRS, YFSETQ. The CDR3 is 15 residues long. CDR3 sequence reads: CASSFRDRVKNIQYF. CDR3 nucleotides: TGCGCCAGCAGCTTCCGGGACAGGGTCAAAAACATTCAGTACTTC.

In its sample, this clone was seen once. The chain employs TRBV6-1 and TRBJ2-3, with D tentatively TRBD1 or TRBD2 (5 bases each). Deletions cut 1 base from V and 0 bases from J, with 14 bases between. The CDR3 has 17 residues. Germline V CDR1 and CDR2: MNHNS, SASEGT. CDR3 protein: CASSEVWGRTSTDTQYF. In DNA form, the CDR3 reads TGTGCCAGCAGTGAAGTGTGGGGGAGAACTAGCACAGATACGCAGTATTTT.

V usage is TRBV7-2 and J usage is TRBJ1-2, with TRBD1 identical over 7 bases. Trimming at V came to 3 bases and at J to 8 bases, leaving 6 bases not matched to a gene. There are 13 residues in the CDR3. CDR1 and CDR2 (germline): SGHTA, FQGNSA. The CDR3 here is CASSFDRQGGYTF. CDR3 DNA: TGTGCCAGCAGCTTTGATAGACAGGGAGGCTACACCTTC.

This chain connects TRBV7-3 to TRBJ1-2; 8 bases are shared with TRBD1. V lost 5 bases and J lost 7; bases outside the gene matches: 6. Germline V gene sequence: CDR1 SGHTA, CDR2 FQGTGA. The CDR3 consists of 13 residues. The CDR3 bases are TGTGCCAGCAGCCCTGGACAGGGTCTTGGCTACACCTTC. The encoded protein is CASSPGQGLGYTF.

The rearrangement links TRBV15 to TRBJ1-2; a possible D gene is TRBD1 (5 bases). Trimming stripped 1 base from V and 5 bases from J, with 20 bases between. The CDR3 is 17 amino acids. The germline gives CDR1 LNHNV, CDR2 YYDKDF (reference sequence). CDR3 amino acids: CATSRAQTFSGPYGYTF. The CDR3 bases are TGTGCCACCAGCAGAGCGCAGACTTTTTCAGGGCCTTATGGCTACACCTTC.

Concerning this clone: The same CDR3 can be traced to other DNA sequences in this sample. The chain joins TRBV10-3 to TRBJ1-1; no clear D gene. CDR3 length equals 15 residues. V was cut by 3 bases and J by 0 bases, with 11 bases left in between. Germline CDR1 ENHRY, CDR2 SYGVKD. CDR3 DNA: TGTGCCATCAGTGAAACGGTAATCATGAACACTGAAGCTTTCTTT. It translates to CAISETVIMNTEAFF.

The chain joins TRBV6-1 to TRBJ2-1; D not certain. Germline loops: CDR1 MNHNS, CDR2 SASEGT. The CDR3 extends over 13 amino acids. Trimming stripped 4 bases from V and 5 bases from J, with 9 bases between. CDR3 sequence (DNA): TGTGCCAGCAGTGCCGTCAGTCACAATGAGCAGTTCTTC. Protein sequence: CASSAVSHNEQFF.

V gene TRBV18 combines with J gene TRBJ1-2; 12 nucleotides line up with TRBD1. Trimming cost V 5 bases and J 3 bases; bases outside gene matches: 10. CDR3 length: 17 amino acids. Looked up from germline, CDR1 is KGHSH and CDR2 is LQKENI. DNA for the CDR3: TGTGCCAGCTCATCGCGGGACAGGGGGCGGAGGGACTATGGCTACACCTTC. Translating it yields CASSSRDRGRRDYGYTF.